A selection of T cell receptor beta chains follows, all from one sample in a study of T cells in localized non-small cell lung cancer. Here immunoSEQ multiplex PCR was the method, and the copy in TCRdb shows in-frame clones only, minus some. The table records 75,000 to 95,000 clones, around 80% of them present only once. The source was PBMCs, collected before any cancer treatment. These receptors were taken from a man aged 40-75 years with stage II squamous cell lung carcinoma. CDR3s include the opening cysteine and the closing phenylalanine or tryptophan. Fields, in order: clone size, V gene, J gene, D gene, CDR3 protein, CDR3 DNA. The D gene is left open where the match is weak. Some rows mark clone size as missing; the rest say once, few, many or name a class of expanded clone.

>-|TRBV4-1|TRBJ1-4|-
CASSHVEIPRMSEKLFF
TGCGCCAGCAGCCATGTTGAGATTCCTCGTATGAGTGAAAAACTGTTTTTT
>-|TRBV27|TRBJ1-1|-
CASSSPSMNTEAFF
TGTGCCAGCAGTTCTCCGTCCATGAACACTGAAGCTTTCTTT
>-|TRBV30|TRBJ1-1|-
CAWSVLGSVGYTEAFF
TGTGCCTGGAGTGTTCTCGGAAGTGTGGGGTACACTGAAGCTTTCTTT
>-|TRBV5-1|TRBJ1-2|TRBD1
CASSFGDRGGYGYTF
TGCGCCAGCAGCTTCGGGGACAGGGGAGGCTATGGCTACACCTTC
>-|TRBV7-9|TRBJ2-1|TRBD2
CASSPLAGVHNEQFF
TGTGCCAGCAGCCCTCTAGCGGGAGTCCACAATGAGCAGTTCTTC
>-|TRBV28|TRBJ2-6|-
CASSPLDSGANVLTF
TGTGCCAGCAGTCCTTTGGATTCTGGGGCCAACGTCCTGACTTTC
>few|TRBV7-2|TRBJ2-2|-
CASSLARNTGELFF
TGTGCCAGCAGCTTAGCTAGAAACACCGGGGAGCTGTTTTTT
>-|TRBV5-1|TRBJ2-7|-
CASSLGVSYEQYF
TGCGCCAGCAGCTTGGGGGTATCCTACGAGCAGTACTTC
>-|TRBV20-1|TRBJ2-7|TRBD1
CSARTGPGQYF
TGCAGTGCTCGGACAGGTCCGGGGCAGTACTTC
>-|TRBV18|TRBJ2-5|-
CASSPRNQETQYF
TGTGCCAGCTCACCACGGAACCAAGAGACCCAGTACTTC
>once|TRBV9|TRBJ1-1|-
CASSVGRSNTEAFF
TGTGCCAGCAGCGTAGGGAGGTCGAACACTGAAGCTTTCTTT
>-|TRBV28|TRBJ1-5|-
CASSLRRMVQPQHF
TGTGCCAGCAGTTTACGTCGGATGGTCCAGCCCCAGCATTTT
>-|TRBV2|TRBJ2-1|TRBD2
CASSDLFRTSGTEQFF
TGTGCCAGCAGTGATCTTTTCCGGACTAGCGGGACTGAGCAGTTCTTC
>once|TRBV6-1|TRBJ1-5|TRBD1
CASRADRGEDQPQHF
TGTGCCAGCAGAGCGGACAGGGGCGAGGATCAGCCCCAGCATTTT
>-|TRBV29-1|TRBJ2-7|-
CSVGMPIGGGEQYF
TGCAGCGTTGGGATGCCCATTGGGGGTGGCGAGCAGTACTTC
>-|TRBV4-2|TRBJ1-6|-
CASSQVATAGSPLHF
TGTGCCAGCAGCCAAGTGGCCACGGCTGGATCACCCCTCCACTTT
>-|TRBV29-1|TRBJ1-1|-
CSVSPSSMNTEAFF
TGCAGCGTCTCCCCCAGCAGCATGAACACTGAAGCTTTCTTT
>-|TRBV28|TRBJ2-2|-
CATQRSGELFF
TGTGCCACCCAGCGGAGCGGGGAGCTGTTTTTT
>-|TRBV4-2|TRBJ2-3|TRBD1
CASSQDVTGGGDTQYF
TGTGCCAGCAGCCAAGATGTGACAGGGGGAGGAGATACGCAGTATTTT
>-|TRBV28|TRBJ1-2|TRBD1
CASSFGTGGGYTF
TGTGCCAGCAGTTTCGGGACAGGGGGAGGCTACACCTTC
>-|TRBV29-1|TRBJ2-1|TRBD2
CSVGLPGNSGGIEQFF
TGCAGCGTCGGCCTACCCGGGAACAGCGGGGGGATTGAGCAGTTCTTC
>few|TRBV5-1|TRBJ2-7|-
CASSLVVQPYEQYF
TGCGCCAGCAGCTTGGTGGTACAGCCCTACGAGCAGTACTTC
>-|TRBV30|TRBJ2-7|-
CAWSRVVNEQYF
TGTGCCTGGAGTAGGGTTGTCAACGAGCAGTACTTC
>-|TRBV6-1|TRBJ1-5|-
CASKGERNSNQPQHF
TGTGCCAGCAAAGGGGAAAGGAATAGCAATCAGCCCCAGCATTTT
>once|TRBV4-3|TRBJ1-3|-
CASSFETSGNTIYF
TGCGCCAGCAGTTTCGAGACGTCTGGAAACACCATATATTTT
>-|TRBV27|TRBJ2-7|TRBD1
CASSLRGPYEQYF
TGTGCCAGCAGTTTAAGGGGGCCCTACGAGCAGTACTTC
>-|TRBV5-6|TRBJ2-7|-
CASSFPGTPYEQYF
TGTGCCAGCAGCTTCCCTGGGACACCTTACGAGCAGTACTTC